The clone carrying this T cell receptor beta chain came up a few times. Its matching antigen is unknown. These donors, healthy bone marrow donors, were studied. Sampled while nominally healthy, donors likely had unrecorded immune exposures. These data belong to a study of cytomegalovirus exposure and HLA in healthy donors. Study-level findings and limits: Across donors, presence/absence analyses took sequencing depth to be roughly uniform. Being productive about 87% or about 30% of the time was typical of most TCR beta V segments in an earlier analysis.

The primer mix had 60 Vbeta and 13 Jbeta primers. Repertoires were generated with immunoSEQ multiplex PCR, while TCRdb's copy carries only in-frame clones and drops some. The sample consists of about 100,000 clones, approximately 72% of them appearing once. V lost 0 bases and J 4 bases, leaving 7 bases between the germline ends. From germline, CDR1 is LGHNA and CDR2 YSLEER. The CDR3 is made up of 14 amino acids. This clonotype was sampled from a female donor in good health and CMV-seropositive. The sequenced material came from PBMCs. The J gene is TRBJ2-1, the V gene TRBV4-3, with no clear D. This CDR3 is CASSQDISYNEQFF. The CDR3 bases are TGCGCCAGCAGCCAAGATATCAGTTACAATGAGCAGTTCTTC.